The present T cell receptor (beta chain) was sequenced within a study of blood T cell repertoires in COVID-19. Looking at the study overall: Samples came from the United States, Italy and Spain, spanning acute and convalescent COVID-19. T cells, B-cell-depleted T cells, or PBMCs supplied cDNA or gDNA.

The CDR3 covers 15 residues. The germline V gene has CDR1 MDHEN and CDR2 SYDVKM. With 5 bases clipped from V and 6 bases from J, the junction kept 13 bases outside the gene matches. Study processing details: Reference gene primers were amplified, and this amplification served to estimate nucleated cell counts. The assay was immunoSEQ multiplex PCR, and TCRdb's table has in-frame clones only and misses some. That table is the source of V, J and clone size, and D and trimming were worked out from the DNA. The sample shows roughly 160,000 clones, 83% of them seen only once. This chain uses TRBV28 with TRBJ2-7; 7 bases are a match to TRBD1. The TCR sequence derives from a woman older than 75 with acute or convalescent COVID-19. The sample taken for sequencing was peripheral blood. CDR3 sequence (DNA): TGTGCCAGCAGTCCTCGACAGGGCCGTCTGTCCGAGCAGTACTTC. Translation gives CASSPRQGRLSEQYF.